Presented here are 30 T cell receptor beta chains from one specimen sequenced in a study of CD8 T cells in ankylosing spondylitis. TCRdb re-called the 5' RACE reads with MiXCR, one entry per CDR3 protein. The sample has some 240,000 distinct CDR3 sequences, 15% to 20% seen once; the top ten hold under 40%. The sequenced sample consisted of blood, either unsorted or a sorted T cell fraction (not recorded which). The source of these receptors is a male donor with ankylosing spondylitis or in good health (not recorded which).

The sample holds many counts of this clonotype. This CDR3 reads CASSQDRAGDAEQFF. The CDR3 DNA reads as TGCGCCAGCAGCCAAGATAGAGCAGGGGATGCTGAGCAGTTCTTC. This chain connects TRBV4-1 to TRBJ2-1, with D maybe TRBD1 (6 bases). V was cut by 0 bases and J by 9 bases, with 15 bases left in between. The CDR3 runs 15 residues. The germline V gene encodes CDR1 MGHRA and CDR2 YSYEKL.

The table lists this clonotype with many counts. The genes are TRBV12-3 or TRBV12-4 and TRBJ2-1, with D perhaps matching TRBD2 (6 bases). V gave up 2 bases and J gave up 8 bases, with 13 bases separating them. The CDR3 extends over 14 amino acids. The CDR3 region has the DNA TGTGCCAGCAGTTTATGGCAGGGAGGCGATGAGCAGTTCTTC. Its translation is CASSLWQGGDEQFF.

This clonotype showed up many times. V and J are TRBV10-3 and TRBJ2-7, with D perhaps matching TRBD2 (6 bases). With 3 bases removed from V and 4 bases from J, the gap between germline ends came to 22 bases. Germline values: CDR1 ENHRY, CDR2 SYGVKD. The CDR3 consists of 17 residues. The CDR3 loop reads CAISDGGIVAETYEQYF. Here the CDR3 DNA reads TGTGCCATCAGTGATGGCGGGATTGTTGCCGAAACGTACGAGCAGTACTTC.

This clonotype was seen a single time. This sequence joins TRBV29-1 and TRBJ2-1; 10 bases are a match to TRBD2. V gave up 0 bases and J gave up 10 bases; unmatched junction bases: 9. Germline CDR1 and CDR2: SQVTM and ANQGSEA. This CDR3 is built from 15 residues. The DNA for the CDR3 is TGCAGCGTTGAAGATGGGCTAGCGGGAGCCGAGGAGCAGTTCTTC. Its protein product is CSVEDGLAGAEEQFF.

This clonotype was observed a few times. The chain employs TRBV20-1 and TRBJ2-7, with 13 bases aligning to TRBD2. CDR1 is DFQATT, CDR2 SNEGSKA, per germline (reference sequence). J was trimmed by 5 bases and V by 5 bases; bases with no gene match: 9. CDR3 length: 15 amino acids. CDR3 sequence: CSAPRLAGGHNEQYF. CDR3 DNA: TGCAGTGCTCCTAGACTAGCGGGAGGCCACAACGAGCAGTACTTC.

The rearrangement uses TRBV5-1 and TRBJ2-4; 9 positions agree with TRBD2. This CDR3 region has 14 residues. CDR1 and CDR2 from the germline V gene are SGHRS and YFSETQ. V shed 0 bases, J shed 7 bases, and the junction held 2 bases outside the gene matches. DNA for the CDR3: TGCGCCAGCAGCTTGGAGGCGGGAGGGAACATTCAGTACTTC. Its translation: CASSLEAGGNIQYF.

This clonotype was observed a handful of times. The chain couples TRBV12-3 or TRBV12-4 to TRBJ2-1; D remains unclear. The CDR3 extends over 15 amino acids. V was pared by 6 bases and J by 7 bases, with 19 bases between. The CDR3 reads CASSSYGGSWNEQFF. CDR3 DNA sequence: TGTGCCAGCAGCTCATATGGCGGTTCGTGGAATGAGCAGTTCTTC.

This chain connects TRBV20-1 to TRBJ2-7; D is perhaps TRBD1 (6 bases). The CDR3 contains 14 residues. The germline gives CDR1 DFQATT, CDR2 SNEGSKA (reference sequence). The ends were cut back, 0 bases at V and 6 bases at J, with 15 bases in the middle. CDR3 residues: CSARDPGQGREQYF. CDR3 in DNA: TGCAGTGCTAGAGATCCGGGTCAGGGGCGCGAGCAGTACTTC.

The chain has TRBV20-1 and TRBJ2-2; no definite D call. Deletions cut 1 base from V and 2 bases from J, with 5 bases between. CDR1 is DFQATT, CDR2 SNEGSKA, per germline (reference sequence). The CDR3 has 13 amino acids. In DNA form, the CDR3 reads TGCAGTGCTAGAGGCAGAAACACCGGGGAGCTGTTTTTT. Amino acid sequence: CSARGRNTGELFF.

This clonotype came up a few times. The chain links TRBV10-3 to TRBJ2-2; the D gene is possibly TRBD1 (6 bases). This CDR3 has 14 amino acids. Trimming took off 10 bases at V and 0 bases at J, with 12 bases between the two ends. Per germline, CDR1 ENHRY and CDR2 SYGVKD. The CDR3 region has the DNA TGTGCCAGTAGGGACATTGCGAACACCGGGGAGCTGTTTTTT. Residues: CASRDIANTGELFF.

There are a few counts of this clonotype. The CDR3 region is CASSRAGGPYNEQFF. The CDR3, as DNA: TGTGCCAGCAGCCGAGCGGGAGGCCCCTACAATGAGCAGTTCTTC. This chain connects TRBV7-3 to TRBJ2-1, with 9 bases aligning to TRBD2. The V segment lost 5 bases and the J segment 2 bases; nucleotides outside the gene matches: 4. This CDR3 comprises 15 residues. The germline CDR1 and CDR2 sequences are SGHTA and FQGTGA.

There are many counts of this clonotype. This rearrangement joins TRBV4-3 to TRBJ2-3; 8 bases align to TRBD2. The CDR3 totals 17 residues. Germline loops: CDR1 LGHNA, CDR2 YSLEER. V dropped 1 base and J dropped 4; count of bases not matched to a gene: 10. The CDR3 loop reads CASSQGYQRESADTQYF. CDR3 in DNA: TGCGCCAGCAGCCAAGGATATCAGCGGGAGTCGGCAGATACGCAGTATTTT.

This clonotype came up a few times. The genes are TRBV29-1 and TRBJ2-5, with TRBD2 as a possible D gene (7 bases). Germline CDR1 SQVTM, CDR2 ANQGSEA. Trimming pared 7 bases from V and 7 bases from J, leaving 22 bases between. The CDR3 sequence is 14 residues long. The CDR3 is CSAEGGTTSGTQYF. DNA of the CDR3: TGCAGCGCCGAGGGGGGGACGACCTCGGGGACCCAGTACTTC.

In its sample, this clonotype was seen many times. The V and J genes are TRBV10-2 and TRBJ2-1; 11 bases are a match to TRBD2. With 6 bases clipped from V and 6 bases from J, the junction kept 13 bases outside the gene matches. The germline V gene has CDR1 WSHSY and CDR2 SAAADI. The CDR3 is 17 amino acids. The CDR3 loop reads CASSPNPTSGRVNEQFF. The CDR3 bases are TGCGCCAGCAGCCCTAACCCTACTAGCGGGAGAGTCAATGAGCAGTTCTTC.

V gene TRBV20-1 combines with J gene TRBJ2-1; D unresolved. Germline V CDR1 and CDR2: DFQATT, SNEGSKA (reference sequence). The CDR3 is 14 residues long. Trimming shortened V by 8 bases and J by 0 bases, and 14 bases separated the two germline ends. The CDR3 reads CSTRTARSYNEQFF. In DNA form, the CDR3 reads TGCAGTACGAGGACGGCCCGCTCCTACAATGAGCAGTTCTTC.

This clonotype turned up a few times. This chain joins TRBV7-8 and TRBJ1-4; D not resolved. Germline V gives CDR1 SGHVS, CDR2 FQNEAQ. Trimming removed 1 base at V and 6 bases at J, with 15 bases between. The CDR3 loop spans 16 amino acids. The CDR3 DNA reads TGTGCCAGCAGCTTAGGCACAGAGCACCCTGATGAAAAACTGTTTTTT. It yields the protein CASSLGTEHPDEKLFF.

This clonotype showed up many times. This sequence joins TRBV12-3 or TRBV12-4 and TRBJ2-3, with D unclear. V was clipped by 4 bases and J by 0 bases, with 5 bases between them. CDR3 size: 13 residues. CDR3 in amino acids: CASSWISTDTQYF. In DNA form, the CDR3 reads TGTGCCAGCAGTTGGATTAGCACAGATACGCAGTATTTT.

There are many counts of this clonotype. The chain recombines TRBV7-2 with TRBJ1-6; no definite D call. Per germline, CDR1 SGHTA and CDR2 FQGNSA. Trimming stripped 8 bases from V and 8 bases from J, with 19 bases between. This CDR3 comprises 15 residues. The CDR3 region has the DNA TGTGCCAGCGGTTTTGTCGTTGGTACGGATTCACCCCTCCACTTT. This codes for CASGFVVGTDSPLHF.

This clonotype was seen a handful of times. This sequence joins TRBV4-3 and TRBJ2-7; TRBD2 might be the D (5 bases). Germline-derived CDR1 and CDR2 are LGHNA and YSLEER. V lost 0 bases and J lost 2, with 11 bases in between. The CDR3 covers 15 residues. CDR3 in amino acids: CASSQDWASPYEQYF. The CDR3 DNA sequence: TGCGCCAGCAGCCAAGATTGGGCTAGCCCCTACGAGCAGTACTTC.

The chain combines TRBV12-3 or TRBV12-4 with TRBJ2-1, with D perhaps matching TRBD1 or TRBD2 (7 bases each). Trimming took 6 bases from V and 4 from J, leaving 16 bases between them. CDR3 size: 15 residues. The CDR3 reads CASRLGRGPYNEQFF. In DNA form, the CDR3 reads TGTGCCAGCAGACTTGGGAGGGGGCCGTACAATGAGCAGTTCTTC.

There are a few counts of this clonotype. The chain is built from TRBV29-1 and TRBJ2-7, with 10 nucleotides matching TRBD1. Losses at the gene ends were 4 bases for V and 3 bases for J; bases not matched to a gene: 3. CDR1 is SQVTM and CDR2 is ANQGSEA in the germline V gene. The CDR3 has 13 residues. The CDR3 coding sequence is TGCAGCGTTGTGACAGGGGGCGGCTACGAGCAGTACTTC. Amino acids: CSVVTGGGYEQYF.

This chain uses TRBV18 with TRBJ2-7; 8 bases map to TRBD1. The V gene's germline CDR1 is KGHSH and CDR2 LQKENI. CDR3 length: 13 residues. Trimming took 8 bases from V and 7 from J; bases not matched to a gene: 10. CDR3 bases: TGTGCCAGCCGGGGCCAGGGGGCGGAAGAGCAGTACTTC. It translates to CASRGQGAEEQYF. Complete variable domain (other parts from reference TRBV18 and TRBJ2-7): NAGVMQNPRHLVRRRGQEARLRCSPMKGHSHVYWYRQLPEEGLKFMVYLQKENIIDESGMPKERFSAEFPKEGPSILRIQQVVRGDSAAYFCASRGQGAEEQYFGPGTRLTVT.

This chain links TRBV29-1 with TRBJ2-7; D call uncertain. The CDR3 runs 11 residues. The germline V gene has CDR1 SQVTM and CDR2 ANQGSEA. Trimming stripped 4 bases from V and 1 base from J, with 5 bases between. Written as DNA, the CDR3 is TGCAGCGTTGCAGGTTCCTACGAGCAGTACTTC. The encoded protein is CSVAGSYEQYF.

The chain recombines TRBV7-9 with TRBJ2-7, with D perhaps matching TRBD2 (5 bases). Germline CDR1 SEHNR, CDR2 FQNEAQ (reference sequence). With 3 bases removed from V and 2 bases from J, the gap between germline ends came to 14 bases. The CDR3 covers 15 residues. The CDR3 sequence is CASSFLREITYEQYF. CDR3 sequence (DNA): TGTGCCAGCAGCTTCCTGAGGGAGATAACCTACGAGCAGTACTTC.

This chain joins TRBV9 and TRBJ2-7; D might be TRBD1 (6 bases). The V end lost 2 bases, the J end lost 0 bases, and 9 bases lay between the germline ends. Germline-derived CDR1 and CDR2 are SGDLS and YYNGEE. The CDR3 extends over 14 amino acids. The CDR3 nucleotides are TGTGCCAGCAGCGTTGGGACACTCTCCTACGAGCAGTACTTC. Translated: CASSVGTLSYEQYF.

The J gene is TRBJ2-7, the V gene TRBV20-1; weak D call: TRBD1 (6 bases). This CDR3 comprises 14 residues. V dropped 4 bases and J dropped 2 bases, with 15 bases sitting between them. Germline V gene data show CDR1 as DFQATT and CDR2 as SNEGSKA (reference sequence). The CDR3 reads CSAITGINPYEQYF. The CDR3 nucleotides are TGCAGTGCTATTACAGGGATTAACCCCTACGAGCAGTACTTC.

This clonotype was counted ten times or more. V gene TRBV4-1 combines with J gene TRBJ2-2; D call uncertain. The CDR3 covers 15 residues. The V end was cut by 4 bases, the J end by 5 bases, with 14 bases between. Germline CDR1 is MGHRA and CDR2 is YSYEKL. The chain's CDR3 is CASSPSSEATGELFF. In DNA, the CDR3 is TGCGCCAGCAGCCCATCGAGCGAGGCGACCGGGGAGCTGTTTTTT.

This clonotype has just a few counts. This sequence joins TRBV6-5 and TRBJ2-1; TRBD2 might be the D (6 bases). The germline V and J ends were trimmed by 10 bases and 10 bases, with 17 bases remaining between them. The germline gives CDR1 MNHEY, CDR2 SVGAGI. The CDR3 has 12 residues. CDR3 sequence (DNA): TGTGCCATCAGACTAGTCTCGGGGGAGCAGTTCTTC. This encodes CAIRLVSGEQFF.

This clonotype came up many times. The genes are TRBV5-6 and TRBJ2-1; the D is unclear. This CDR3 has 13 amino acids. From germline, CDR1 is SGHDT and CDR2 YYEEEE. V was shortened by 2 bases and J by 9 bases, with 12 bases between the two germline ends. CDR3 region: CASSLRTQVEQFF. The CDR3 nucleotides read TGTGCCAGCAGCTTACGGACCCAGGTTGAGCAGTTCTTC.

As DNA, the CDR3 is TGTGCCAGCAGTTTATTTGGCTTTTCCTACGAGCAGTACTTC. It yields the protein CASSLFGFSYEQYF. This chain connects TRBV12-3 or TRBV12-4 to TRBJ2-7; no reliable D call. V lost 2 bases and J lost 1, with 9 bases in between. This CDR3 contains 14 residues.